These T cell receptor beta chains were read from a single sample in a study of shared clonotypes between healthy human individuals. Using immunoSEQ multiplex PCR, the repertoire was profiled, and TCRdb retains in-frame clones only, with some absent. The sample lists around 2.5 million clones; under 95% were seen once. Material for sequencing was naive CD4+ T cells from PBMCs. All receptors derive from a man between 18 and 35 years old in good health. Some clones in this sample may be carry-over from other donors' samples. Both conserved end residues are part of each CDR3. Fields, in order: CDR3 protein, CDR3 DNA, D gene, J gene, V gene, clone size. A D gene is named only where the DNA matches it firmly. Part of the rows lack a size; the others show once, few, many or a class for expanded clones.

CDR3: CAINIGSTEGGELFF
DNA: TGTGCCATCAACATAGGATCGACAGAGGGCGGGGAGCTGTTTTTT
D: NA
J: TRBJ2-2
V: TRBV10-3
size: NA

CDR3: CASSQDLRGQSAGEPQHF
DNA: TGTGCCAGCAGCCAAGACTTGAGGGGCCAGTCCGCAGGGGAGCCCCAGCATTTT
D: NA
J: TRBJ1-5
V: TRBV14
size: NA

CDR3: CASSQFDHTEAFF
DNA: TGCGCCAGCAGTCAATTTGACCACACTGAAGCTTTCTTT
D: NA
J: TRBJ1-1
V: TRBV23-1
size: NA

CDR3: CASSLLGRGAVQPRAFF
DNA: TGTGCCAGCAGTTTACTTGGTCGGGGGGCAGTCCAACCGCGAGCTTTCTTT
D: NA
J: TRBJ1-1
V: TRBV27
size: NA

CDR3: CASSLKGFGDSPLHF
DNA: TGTGCCAGCAGCTTGAAGGGGTTTGGTGATTCACCCCTCCACTTT
D: NA
J: TRBJ1-6
V: TRBV5-6
size: NA

CDR3: CASSLADGVRTEAFF
DNA: TGCGCCAGCAGCTTGGCCGACGGGGTTCGGACTGAAGCTTTCTTT
D: NA
J: TRBJ1-1
V: TRBV5-1
size: NA

CDR3: CASSPGASLTAFF
DNA: TGTGCCAGCAGCCCCGGGGCCTCCCTGACAGCTTTCTTT
D: NA
J: TRBJ1-1
V: TRBV7-2
size: NA

CDR3: CASSFYGSLNYEQYF
DNA: TGTGCCAGCAGCTTTTACGGGAGCTTAAACTACGAGCAGTACTTC
D: NA
J: TRBJ2-7
V: TRBV5-6
size: NA

CDR3: CASMSRDRGNTIYF
DNA: TGTGCCAGCATGTCCCGGGACAGGGGAAACACCATATATTTT
D: TRBD1
J: TRBJ1-3
V: TRBV28
size: NA

CDR3: CASSTISETQYF
DNA: TGTGCCAGCAGCACAATCTCGGAGACCCAGTACTTC
D: NA
J: TRBJ2-5
V: TRBV7-9
size: NA

CDR3: CASSAGQGGGYTF
DNA: TGTGCCAGCAGCGCCGGACAGGGGGGCGGCTACACCTTC
D: TRBD1
J: TRBJ1-2
V: TRBV5-4
size: NA

CDR3: CASSLGLGTDTQYF
DNA: TGTGCCAGCAGCTTAGGTCTGGGCACAGATACGCAGTATTTT
D: NA
J: TRBJ2-3
V: TRBV7-3
size: few

CDR3: CASSLDGRTGLLYDYGYTF
DNA: TGTGCCAGCAGCTTAGATGGCCGGACAGGCCTTCTTTATGACTATGGCTACACCTTC
D: TRBD1
J: TRBJ1-2
V: TRBV7-7
size: NA

CDR3: CASRGVRRGANVLTF
DNA: TGTGCCAGCAGGGGGGTGAGGCGTGGGGCCAACGTCCTGACTTTC
D: NA
J: TRBJ2-6
V: TRBV2
size: once

CDR3: CASSRGLAGGSSYNEQFF
DNA: TGTGCCAGCAGTAGGGGACTAGCGGGAGGGAGCTCCTACAATGAGCAGTTCTTC
D: TRBD2
J: TRBJ2-1
V: TRBV2
size: NA

CDR3: CASSLGLTGGGANEKLFF
DNA: TGCGCCAGCAGCTTGGGTCTGACTGGGGGTGGGGCTAATGAAAAACTGTTTTTT
D: NA
J: TRBJ1-4
V: TRBV5-1
size: once

CDR3: CASTSRDRVSYSNQPQHF
DNA: TGTGCCAGCACTTCCCGGGACAGGGTCTCATATAGCAATCAGCCCCAGCATTTT
D: TRBD1
J: TRBJ1-5
V: TRBV28
size: few

CDR3: CASSLRAGTQYF
DNA: TGTGCCAGCAGTTTAAGGGCGGGTACGCAGTATTTT
D: NA
J: TRBJ2-3
V: TRBV27
size: NA

CDR3: CATSAGDISYEQYF
DNA: TGTGCCACCAGCGCAGGGGACATCTCCTACGAGCAGTACTTC
D: NA
J: TRBJ2-7
V: TRBV15
size: NA

CDR3: CASNTLSPGNTIYF
DNA: TGTGCCAGCAACACCCTCTCCCCTGGAAACACCATATATTTT
D: NA
J: TRBJ1-3
V: TRBV7-2
size: NA

CDR3: CASSRTRGIATQYF
DNA: TGTGCCAGCAGCCGAACCAGGGGGATTGCGACCCAGTACTTC
D: TRBD1
J: TRBJ2-5
V: TRBV7-2
size: NA

CDR3: CASSEGGGSTDTQYF
DNA: TGTGCCAGCAGTGAGGGCGGAGGTAGCACAGATACGCAGTATTTT
D: NA
J: TRBJ2-3
V: TRBV6-1
size: NA

CDR3: CASTTAGRRYEKLFF
DNA: TGTGCCAGTACCACGGCGGGAAGGAGGTATGAAAAACTGTTTTTT
D: NA
J: TRBJ1-4
V: TRBV19
size: NA

CDR3: CASSVGLAGRSSYNGQFF
DNA: TGTGCCAGTAGTGTAGGACTAGCGGGTAGGAGCTCCTACAATGGGCAGTTCTTC
D: TRBD2
J: TRBJ2-1
V: TRBV19
size: NA